These 27 T cell receptor beta chains originate from one sample sequenced in a study of blood T cell repertoires in COVID-19. Profiled with immunoSEQ multiplex PCR; TCRdb holds only in-frame clones, not every one. The table lists roughly 71,000 clones, about 80% of them singletons. Sequencing used peripheral blood. The source is a man between 65 and 85 years old who had recovered from COVID-19.

In its sample, this clone was seen a few times. V and J are TRBV19 and TRBJ1-5, with 7 bases lining up with TRBD1. The V segment lost 8 bases and the J segment 5 bases; nucleotides outside the gene matches: 6. Per the germline V gene, CDR1 is LNHDA and CDR2 is SQIVND (reference sequence). This CDR3 region has 13 residues. DNA for the CDR3: TGTGCCAGTGCTACCCAGGGGGATCAGCCCCAGCATTTT. This translates into CASATQGDQPQHF.

In regard to this clone: The junction shows a germline mismatch at one end, possibly a read error. The V gene is TRBV13, the J gene TRBJ2-5; 8 positions match TRBD2. CDR3 length: 14 residues. Germline CDR1 and CDR2: PRHDT and FYEKMQ (reference sequence). CDR3 bases: TGTGCCAGCAGCATAGGACTAGCCGGAGAGACCCAGTACTTC. The encoded protein is CASSIGLAGETQYF.

V gene TRBV3-1 (or the pseudogene TRBV3-2) combines with J gene TRBJ2-3, with D uncertain. This CDR3 region has 12 residues. The V gene lost 1 base and the J gene lost 8 bases, with 7 bases spanning the gap. Germline loops: CDR1 LGHDT, CDR2 YNNKEL (reference sequence). The CDR3 DNA is TGTGCCAGCAGCCAAGTTGAGCGTACGCAGTATTTT. This gives the protein CASSQVERTQYF.

This sequence joins TRBV6-5 and TRBJ1-2; D unclear. The CDR3 consists of 15 residues. CDR1 is MNHEY and CDR2 is SVGAGI in the germline V gene. V shed 2 bases and J shed 0 bases, with 10 bases lying between them. The CDR3 region has the DNA TGTGCCAGCAGTTACAGCGGGTCCGCTAACTATGGCTACACCTTC. Encoded protein: CASSYSGSANYGYTF.

This chain connects TRBV5-1 to TRBJ2-7; tentatively, D is TRBD1 (5 bases). This CDR3 comprises 15 residues. Germline V gene sequence: CDR1 SGHRS, CDR2 YFSETQ. The V and J ends lost 4 bases and 1 base respectively, with 15 bases between them. The CDR3 DNA reads as TGCGCCAGCAGCCGGCTTCCGGACATATCCTACGAGCAGTACTTC. Its translation: CASSRLPDISYEQYF.

The CDR3 reads CASSLGTNSGNTIYF. CDR3 DNA: TGCGCCAGCAGCTTGGGGACAAACTCTGGAAACACCATATATTTT. The chain has TRBV5-1 and TRBJ1-3; D is possibly TRBD1 (5 bases). The CDR3 extends over 15 amino acids. Trimming shortened V by 0 bases and J by 0 bases, and 7 bases separated the two germline ends. Germline CDR1 reads SGHRS; CDR2 reads YFSETQ.

The rearrangement joins TRBV28 to TRBJ1-2, with D perhaps TRBD1 (6 bases). V lost 1 base, J lost 8 bases, and 17 bases lay in between. Germline CDR1 MDHEN, CDR2 SYDVKM. This CDR3 contains 15 residues. The CDR3 region has the DNA TGTGCCAGCAGTTTATCGGACAGTGGGAAAGGCGGCTACACCTTC. Its translation is CASSLSDSGKGGYTF.

This chain connects TRBV7-2 to TRBJ2-1, with 7 bases matching TRBD1. The CDR3 consists of 14 residues. Germline lookup yields CDR1 SGHTA and CDR2 FQGNSA. Trimming cost V 5 bases and J 1 base; bases outside gene matches: 2. This chain's CDR3 is CASSPDRSYNEQFF. In DNA, the CDR3 is TGTGCCAGCAGCCCGGACAGGTCCTACAATGAGCAGTTCTTC.

The chain couples TRBV6-6 to TRBJ2-2; 9 nucleotides line up with TRBD1. The ends lost 5 bases at V and 7 bases at J; junction bases unmatched: 8. This CDR3 has 15 residues. The V gene's germline CDR1 is MNHNY and CDR2 SVGAGI (reference sequence). CDR3 in DNA: TGTGCCAGCAGTGACGTACAGGGGGCTATCGGGGAGCTGTTTTTT. It codes for CASSDVQGAIGELFF.

This clone has more than one count but fewer than ten. The chain carries TRBV28 and TRBJ2-7; TRBD2 aligns across 11 bases. The CDR3 extends over 14 amino acids. Looked up from germline, CDR1 is MDHEN and CDR2 is SYDVKM. V trimming: 6 bases; J trimming: 3 bases; junction bases outside the gene matches: 4. CDR3 sequence: CASSPTSGIYEQYF. Written as DNA, the CDR3 is TGTGCCAGCAGCCCGACTAGCGGGATCTACGAGCAGTACTTC.

The chain employs TRBV18 and TRBJ2-5; 9 nucleotides align to TRBD2. Unmatched junction bases numbered 6, after V lost 3 bases and J lost 1 base. Germline V gene data show CDR1 as KGHSH and CDR2 as LQKENI. This CDR3 has 16 amino acids. The CDR3, as DNA: TGTGCCAGCTCACCCCGGGTAGCGGGGGCCCAAGAGACCCAGTACTTC. It codes for CASSPRVAGAQETQYF.

The J gene is TRBJ2-7, the V gene TRBV7-9, with a possible D match to TRBD2 (5 bases). Trimming pared 11 bases from V and 5 bases from J, leaving 19 bases between. The CDR3 has 13 residues. The germline V gene has CDR1 SEHNR and CDR2 FQNEAQ (reference sequence). CDR3 loop: CAGREGLRDEQYF. The CDR3 DNA reads TGTGCCGGCCGGGAAGGGCTTAGAGACGAGCAGTACTTC.

V and J are TRBV6-4 and TRBJ2-2, with 8 positions matching TRBD1. With V trimmed by 3 bases and J by 3 bases, 3 bases remained unmatched. CDR1 is MRHNA, CDR2 SNTAGT, per germline. This CDR3 region has 15 residues. The DNA for the CDR3 is TGTGCCAGCAGTGAGCGACAGGGGTACACCGGGGAGCTGTTTTTT. It translates to CASSERQGYTGELFF.

The V call is TRBV11-3, the J call TRBJ2-5, with TRBD1 matching over 8 bases. V shed 4 bases and J 4 bases; nucleotides not matched to a gene: 2. This CDR3 region has 13 residues. Germline lookup yields CDR1 SGHNT and CDR2 YENEEA. The CDR3, as DNA: TGTGCCAGCAGCTCCGGACAGGGAGAGACCCAGTACTTC. Translation gives CASSSGQGETQYF.

The rearrangement uses TRBV10-3 and TRBJ2-1; TRBD2 is a possible D gene (7 bases). Per germline, CDR1 ENHRY and CDR2 SYGVKD. The V and J ends lost 4 bases and 6 bases respectively, with 16 bases between them. The CDR3 totals 15 residues. This CDR3 is CAISGSRGGGNEQFF. The CDR3 DNA reads as TGTGCCATCAGTGGGTCGAGGGGAGGGGGCAATGAGCAGTTCTTC.

The V and J genes are TRBV18 and TRBJ2-5; the D is unclear. V gave up 1 base and J gave up 1 base, with 7 bases separating them. Germline CDR1 and CDR2: KGHSH and LQKENI. This CDR3 region has 14 residues. This chain's CDR3 is CASSPLAVQETQYF. DNA of the CDR3: TGTGCCAGCTCACCACTAGCAGTCCAAGAGACCCAGTACTTC.

This clone was counted between two and nine times. The chain employs TRBV9 and TRBJ1-6, with D unclear. The CDR3 contains 16 residues. The V gene's germline CDR1 is SGDLS and CDR2 YYNGEE. V lost 0 bases and J lost 10, with 17 bases in between. In DNA, the CDR3 is TGTGCCAGCAGCGTAGAGTGGACTCCAGGCCCCTCACCCCTCCACTTT. It yields the protein CASSVEWTPGPSPLHF.

V gene TRBV5-1 combines with J gene TRBJ2-7; 10 nucleotides align to TRBD1. This CDR3 is 16 amino acids long. The V gene's germline CDR1 is SGHRS and CDR2 YFSETQ. J lost 1 base, V lost 4 bases, and 8 bases had no gene match. DNA for the CDR3: TGCGCCAGCAGCCCGGGAAGGGGACAGGGGTCCTACGAGCAGTACTTC. Its protein is CASSPGRGQGSYEQYF.

This clone was counted a single time. The same CDR3 can be traced to other DNA sequences in this sample. The V gene is TRBV28, the J gene TRBJ1-6; D might be TRBD1 (5 bases). There are 15 residues in the CDR3. The V and J ends lost 6 bases and 10 bases respectively, with 19 bases between them. Germline loops: CDR1 MDHEN, CDR2 SYDVKM. The CDR3, as DNA: TGTGCCAGCAGCCTTGGGGGGGGTAAGGGGTCACCCCTCCACTTT. Translating it yields CASSLGGGKGSPLHF.

The V and J genes are TRBV30 and TRBJ2-7; 10 nucleotides line up with TRBD1. The CDR3 runs 15 residues. Trimming took 6 bases from V and 4 from J; bases not matched to a gene: 12. Germline lookup yields CDR1 GTSNPN and CDR2 SVGIG (reference sequence). In DNA, the CDR3 is TGTGCCTGCCCCGGCGGGGGGACAGGGGCATACGAGCAGTACTTC. The encoded protein is CACPGGGTGAYEQYF.

V is TRBV3-1 (or the pseudogene TRBV3-2) and J is TRBJ2-7, with 9 bases identical to TRBD2. The ends lost 0 bases at V and 5 bases at J; junction bases unmatched: 11. The CDR3 extends over 17 amino acids. The V gene's germline CDR1 is LGHDT and CDR2 YNNKEL (reference sequence). Written as DNA, the CDR3 is TGTGCCAGCAGCCAAGAATATTCGCGGGAGGGCCTAAACGAGCAGTACTTC. This gives the protein CASSQEYSREGLNEQYF.

The V gene is TRBV5-4, the J gene TRBJ2-5, with 8 bases matching TRBD2. The CDR3 length is 16 residues. The ends lost 3 bases at V and 3 bases at J; junction bases unmatched: 10. CDR1 and CDR2 from the germline V gene are SGHNT and YYREEE (reference sequence). CDR3 residues: CASSSPSGSFEETQYF. The CDR3 coding sequence is TGTGCCAGCAGCTCCCCTAGCGGGTCCTTTGAAGAGACCCAGTACTTC.

V and J are TRBV19 and TRBJ2-5; D is ambiguous. The V gene's germline CDR1 is LNHDA and CDR2 SQIVND (reference sequence). CDR3 length equals 13 residues. The germline V and J ends were trimmed by 3 bases and 2 bases, with 7 bases remaining between them. The CDR3 reads CASSIGPQETQYF. CDR3 DNA: TGTGCCAGTAGTATCGGTCCACAAGAGACCCAGTACTTC.

The chain joins TRBV7-2 to TRBJ2-7, with D tentatively TRBD2 (6 bases). From germline, CDR1 is SGHTA and CDR2 FQGNSA. The length of the CDR3 is 11 residues. Trimming removed 8 bases from V and 3 bases from J, with 8 bases in between. This CDR3 is CASWDFYEQYF. DNA of the CDR3: TGTGCCAGCTGGGACTTCTACGAGCAGTACTTC.

The chain is built from TRBV5-4 and TRBJ1-1, with 7 nucleotides matching TRBD1. The CDR3 extends over 15 amino acids. With V trimmed by 4 bases and J by 2 bases, 8 bases remained unmatched. The V gene's germline CDR1 is SGHNT and CDR2 YYREEE (reference sequence). As DNA, the CDR3 is TGTGCCAGCAGCAAAGGGGGGACAGCAAACACTGAAGCTTTCTTT. Encoded protein: CASSKGGTANTEAFF.

This clone was picked up one time. The chain couples TRBV7-3 to TRBJ1-5; D is possibly TRBD1 (5 bases). Trimming stripped 3 bases from V and 5 bases from J, with 8 bases between. Germline V gene data show CDR1 as SGHTA and CDR2 as FQGTGA. CDR3 length: 13 residues. The CDR3 sequence is CASSFGGDQPQHF. The CDR3 region has the DNA TGTGCCAGCAGCTTTGGGGGGGATCAGCCCCAGCATTTT.

V gene TRBV12-5 combines with J gene TRBJ2-6; TRBD1 matches 7 bases. The CDR3 sequence is 19 residues long. The germline V gene has CDR1 LGHNT and CDR2 FRNRAP. The junction had 13 bases not matched to a gene; V was cut back by 5 bases and J by 0 bases. The CDR3 sequence is CASGNRQGNPYSGANVLTF. The CDR3 DNA follows: TGTGCTAGTGGTAATCGACAGGGTAATCCTTACTCTGGGGCCAACGTCCTGACTTTC. Based on the CDR3 plus reference TRBV12-5 and TRBJ2-6, the full variable domain is DARVTQTPRHKVTEMGQEVTMRCQPILGHNTVFWYRQTMMQGLELLAYFRNRAPLDDSGMPKDRFSAEMPDATLATLKIQPSEPRDSAVYFCASGNRQGNPYSGANVLTFGAGSRLTVL.